This T cell receptor (beta chain) was documented in a study of T-cell memory formation after mild COVID-19. Comment on this clonotype: Its antigen is unidentified.

Study-wide results and limits: Mostly located in CM and EM were contracting CD4+ clones, with contracting CD8+ clones located in EMRA. Nothing confirmed that second-wave clones peaking on day 37 were specific for SARS-CoV-2.

From germline, CDR1 is SGHTA and CDR2 FQGNSA. Trimming stripped 5 bases from V and 12 bases from J, with 14 bases between. There are 12 residues in the CDR3. Amplification by 5'RACE using constant-segment primers produced TCR alpha and TCR beta cDNA libraries that carried sample barcodes and UMIs. TCRdb reprocessed the 5' RACE reads via MiXCR and lists one record per CDR3 protein. The sample contains about 400,000 distinct CDR3 sequences, about a sixth of which appear only once. This sequence originates from a man between 18 and 29 years old who had mild COVID-19 (a few samples of this study predate the infection). Cell type and time point are not known. This chain uses TRBV7-2 with TRBJ1-5; D possibly corresponds to TRBD1 (5 bases). What was sequenced was PBMCs or a T cell subset sorted from them (not recorded which). The CDR3 DNA reads as TGTGCCAGCAGCCCCGGACACGCAGGCCAGCATTTT. Protein sequence: CASSPGHAGQHF. Supplemented by reference TRBV7-2 and TRBJ1-5, the full variable domain reads GAGVSQSPSNKVTEKGKDVELRCDPISGHTALYWYRQSLGQGLEFLIYFQGNSAPDKSGLPSDRFSAERTGGSVSTLTIQRTQQEDSAVYLCASSPGHAGQHFGDGTRLSIL.